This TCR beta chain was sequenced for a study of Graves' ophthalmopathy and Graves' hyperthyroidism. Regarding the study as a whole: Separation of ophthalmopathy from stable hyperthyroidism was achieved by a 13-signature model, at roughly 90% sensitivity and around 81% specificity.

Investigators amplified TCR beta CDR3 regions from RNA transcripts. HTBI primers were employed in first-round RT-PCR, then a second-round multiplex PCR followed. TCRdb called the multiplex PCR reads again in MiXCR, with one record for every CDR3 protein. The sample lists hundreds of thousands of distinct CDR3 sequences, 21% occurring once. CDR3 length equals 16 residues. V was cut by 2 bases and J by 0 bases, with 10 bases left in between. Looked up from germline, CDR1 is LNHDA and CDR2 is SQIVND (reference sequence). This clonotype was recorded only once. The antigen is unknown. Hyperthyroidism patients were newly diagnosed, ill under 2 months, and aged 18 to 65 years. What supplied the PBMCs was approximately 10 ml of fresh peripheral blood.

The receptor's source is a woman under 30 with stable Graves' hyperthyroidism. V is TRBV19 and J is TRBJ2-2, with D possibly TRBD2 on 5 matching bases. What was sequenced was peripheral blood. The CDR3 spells CASSILASSNTGELFF. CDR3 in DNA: TGTGCCAGTAGTATACTGGCTAGCTCGAACACCGGGGAGCTGTTTTTT. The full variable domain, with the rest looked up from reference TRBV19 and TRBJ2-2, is DGGITQSPKYLFRKEGQNVTLSCEQNLNHDAMYWYRQDPGQGLRLIYYSQIVNDFQKGDIAEGYSVSREKKESFPLTVTSAQKNPTAFYLCASSILASSNTGELFFGEGSRLTVL.